This T cell receptor beta chain was captured by sequencing in a study of blood T cell repertoires in COVID-19. As for the study in general: Material from acute and convalescent COVID-19 was sourced from the United States, Italy and Spain. Sources were T cells, B-cell-depleted T cells, or PBMCs; the material itself was cDNA or gDNA.

Methods used by the authors: Nucleated cell number was recorded as an estimate derived from reference gene primer amplification. The method was immunoSEQ multiplex PCR; TCRdb's version includes in-frame clones alone and lacks a portion of them. The DNA gave D and trimming, while V, J and clone size come from that table. The sample records 100,000 or so clones, about 77% being singletons. Germline V gene sequence: CDR1 MGHRA, CDR2 YSYEKL. CDR3 length: 16 residues. V shed 4 bases and J shed 1 base, with 16 bases lying between them. Material for sequencing was peripheral blood. V and J are TRBV4-1 and TRBJ2-5; no reliable D call. This TCR came from a man in his 70s with active or convalescent COVID-19. CDR3 in DNA: TGCGCCAGCAGCCTAAGTTCGCTAGGAGTCCAAGAGACCCAGTACTTC. Translation gives CASSLSSLGVQETQYF.